Listed below are T cell receptor beta chains from one sample, sequenced in a study of early T cells in non-severe SARS-CoV-2 infection. TCRdb analysed the 5' RACE reads with MiXCR anew, one entry per CDR3 protein. The sample shows under 90,000 distinct CDR3 sequences, less than 15% of them seen only once. Sequencing was carried out using whole blood. These receptors all come from an adult who was a healthcare worker with PCR-confirmed SARS-CoV-2 infection or an uninfected control (not recorded which). CDR3s include the opening cysteine and the closing phenylalanine or tryptophan. The D gene is left open where the match is weak. Where a row states a size, it is once, few, many or the class of an expanded clone; other rows omit it.

clone_size: few
d_call: TRBD1
v_call: TRBV7-9
j_call: TRBJ2-1
cdr3_nt: TGTGCCAGCAGCCCGGTGACAGGGGGCCCAGAGTTCTTC
cdr3_aa: CASSPVTGGPEFF

clone_size: few
d_call: TRBD2
v_call: TRBV3-1
j_call: TRBJ2-5
cdr3_nt: TGTGCCAGCAGCCAAGATAAACCCACCGAGGGGCTAGCGGGGTACCAAGAGACCCAGTACTTC
cdr3_aa: CASSQDKPTEGLAGYQETQYF

clone_size: many
d_call: NA
v_call: TRBV27
j_call: TRBJ1-5
cdr3_nt: TGTGCCAGCAGTTACGGACGGTATAGCAATCAGCCCCAGCATTTT
cdr3_aa: CASSYGRYSNQPQHF

clone_size: many
d_call: TRBD1
v_call: TRBV28
j_call: TRBJ2-2
cdr3_nt: TGTGCCAGTCGGACAGGGGTTGTCGGGGAGCTGTTTTTT
cdr3_aa: CASRTGVVGELFF

clone_size: NA
d_call: TRBD1
v_call: TRBV5-1
j_call: TRBJ1-1
cdr3_nt: TGCGCCAGCAGCTTGGCCGAAGACAGGGGGAACACTGAAGCTTTCTTT
cdr3_aa: CASSLAEDRGNTEAFF

clone_size: few
d_call: TRBD1
v_call: TRBV12-3/TRBV12-4
j_call: TRBJ2-7
cdr3_nt: TGTGCCAGCAGCTTCGACAGGGTCGACGAGCAGTACTTC
cdr3_aa: CASSFDRVDEQYF

clone_size: few
d_call: TRBD2
v_call: TRBV11-2
j_call: TRBJ2-1
cdr3_nt: TGTGCCAGCATATCGGACCTTAGCGGGAGGCCATCGGAGGTCTACAATGAGCAGTTCTTC
cdr3_aa: CASISDLSGRPSEVYNEQFF

clone_size: many
d_call: NA
v_call: TRBV4-2
j_call: TRBJ1-4
cdr3_nt: TGTGCCAGCAGCCAAGATAGCCCGGCGGTTGGGGTTGAAAAACTGTTTTTT
cdr3_aa: CASSQDSPAVGVEKLFF

clone_size: many
d_call: TRBD2
v_call: TRBV11-2
j_call: TRBJ2-1
cdr3_nt: TGTGCCAGCAGAGGACTAGCGGGACACAATGAGCAGTTCTTC
cdr3_aa: CASRGLAGHNEQFF

clone_size: few
d_call: TRBD2
v_call: TRBV3-1
j_call: TRBJ2-7
cdr3_nt: TGTGCCAGCAGCCGAGCACTAGCGGCCTCCTACGAGCAGTACTTC
cdr3_aa: CASSRALAASYEQYF

clone_size: many
d_call: TRBD2
v_call: TRBV20-1
j_call: TRBJ2-1
cdr3_nt: TGCACATGGGGACTAGCGGGAAATGAGCAGTTCTTC
cdr3_aa: CTWGLAGNEQFF

clone_size: NA
d_call: NA
v_call: TRBV5-1
j_call: TRBJ2-3
cdr3_nt: TGCGCCAGCAGCTACGGGGCGGTAGATACGCAGTATTTT
cdr3_aa: CASSYGAVDTQYF

clone_size: NA
d_call: NA
v_call: TRBV18
j_call: TRBJ1-5
cdr3_nt: TGTGCCAGCTCACCCCGGAATCAGCCCCAGCATTTT
cdr3_aa: CASSPRNQPQHF

clone_size: NA
d_call: NA
v_call: TRBV2
j_call: TRBJ1-1
cdr3_nt: TGTGCCATCGGATTTCGCGTAAACACTGAAGCTTTCTTT
cdr3_aa: CAIGFRVNTEAFF

clone_size: NA
d_call: TRBD1
v_call: TRBV4-1
j_call: TRBJ1-2
cdr3_nt: TGCGCCAGCAGCCAGGGACAGCGGTATGGCTACACCTTC
cdr3_aa: CASSQGQRYGYTF

clone_size: NA
d_call: NA
v_call: TRBV7-9
j_call: TRBJ1-4
cdr3_nt: TGTGCCAGCGGACTCCGGGACACACCAACTAATGAAAAACTGTTTTTT
cdr3_aa: CASGLRDTPTNEKLFF

clone_size: NA
d_call: TRBD1
v_call: TRBV2
j_call: TRBJ2-7
cdr3_nt: TGTGCCAGCAGATACACAGGGGGCGAGCAGTACTTC
cdr3_aa: CASRYTGGEQYF

clone_size: few
d_call: TRBD1
v_call: TRBV6-5
j_call: TRBJ1-1
cdr3_nt: TGTGCCAGCAGTTGGACAGGGGACACTGAAGCTTTCTTT
cdr3_aa: CASSWTGDTEAFF

clone_size: many
d_call: NA
v_call: TRBV7-2
j_call: TRBJ1-6
cdr3_nt: TGTGCCAGCAGCTTGAGCTGGGGGGACGCGACCCTCCACTTT
cdr3_aa: CASSLSWGDATLHF

clone_size: NA
d_call: NA
v_call: TRBV4-1
j_call: TRBJ1-1
cdr3_nt: TGCGCCAGCAGCCAACCACTGAAACAGGGCTGGGGGAGTGAAGCTTTCTTT
cdr3_aa: CASSQPLKQGWGSEAFF

clone_size: NA
d_call: NA
v_call: TRBV27
j_call: TRBJ2-1
cdr3_nt: TGTGCCAGCAGTTTTCGAGTTTACAATGAGCAGTTCTTC
cdr3_aa: CASSFRVYNEQFF

clone_size: many
d_call: NA
v_call: TRBV29-1
j_call: TRBJ2-7
cdr3_nt: TGCAGCGGGTTAGATTTTGGGCGCGAGCAGTACTTC
cdr3_aa: CSGLDFGREQYF

clone_size: NA
d_call: NA
v_call: TRBV12-3/TRBV12-4
j_call: TRBJ2-2
cdr3_nt: TGTGCCAGCAGTTCCCGGGCCTACACCGGGGAGCTGTTTTTT
cdr3_aa: CASSSRAYTGELFF

clone_size: many
d_call: NA
v_call: TRBV20-1
j_call: TRBJ2-7
cdr3_nt: TGCAGTGCTAGGTTCCAGGCCTACGAGCAGTACTTC
cdr3_aa: CSARFQAYEQYF

clone_size: NA
d_call: TRBD1
v_call: TRBV5-1
j_call: TRBJ2-4
cdr3_nt: TGCGCCAGCCAACCTCAAGGGGGCAACATTCAGTACTTC
cdr3_aa: CASQPQGGNIQYF

clone_size: NA
d_call: TRBD2
v_call: TRBV5-1
j_call: TRBJ2-7
cdr3_nt: TGCGCCAGCAGCTTGTCAACGGGAGGGCCCCACGAGCAGTACTTC
cdr3_aa: CASSLSTGGPHEQYF

clone_size: few
d_call: NA
v_call: TRBV5-1
j_call: TRBJ2-7
cdr3_nt: TGCGCCAGCAGCCCGCAGGGAAGCTCCTACGAGCAGTACTTC
cdr3_aa: CASSPQGSSYEQYF

clone_size: NA
d_call: NA
v_call: TRBV5-1
j_call: TRBJ2-3
cdr3_nt: TGCGCCAGCAAGGGTCCAGATACGCAGTATTTT
cdr3_aa: CASKGPDTQYF

clone_size: NA
d_call: NA
v_call: TRBV28
j_call: TRBJ2-7
cdr3_nt: TGTGCCAGCAGTTTAACGGGGGCGAGGAACGAGCAGTACTTC
cdr3_aa: CASSLTGARNEQYF

clone_size: NA
d_call: TRBD1
v_call: TRBV11-3
j_call: TRBJ1-1
cdr3_nt: TGTGCCAGCAGCATCAGGGGGGAGAACACTGAAGCTTTCTTT
cdr3_aa: CASSIRGENTEAFF

clone_size: many
d_call: NA
v_call: TRBV12-3/TRBV12-4
j_call: TRBJ2-7
cdr3_nt: TGTGCCAGCAGCCAATTGGGCTGGGACTACGAGCAGTACTTC
cdr3_aa: CASSQLGWDYEQYF

clone_size: few
d_call: NA
v_call: TRBV20-1
j_call: TRBJ1-2
cdr3_nt: TGCAGTGCTAGAGATAGGACAGCCTCTAACTATGGCTACACCTTC
cdr3_aa: CSARDRTASNYGYTF

clone_size: many
d_call: TRBD2
v_call: TRBV19
j_call: TRBJ2-1
cdr3_nt: TGTGCCAGTAGTACACTAGCGGGAGTGCGGAATGAGCAGTTCTTC
cdr3_aa: CASSTLAGVRNEQFF

clone_size: many
d_call: TRBD1
v_call: TRBV3-1
j_call: TRBJ1-1
cdr3_nt: TGTGCCAGCAGCTCCAGGGGGGAGAACACTGAAGCTTTCTTT
cdr3_aa: CASSSRGENTEAFF

clone_size: NA
d_call: TRBD2
v_call: TRBV4-2
j_call: TRBJ2-3
cdr3_nt: TGTGCCAGCAGCCAAGATCACGGGGGGGCAGATACGCAGTATTTT
cdr3_aa: CASSQDHGGADTQYF

clone_size: NA
d_call: NA
v_call: TRBV7-8
j_call: TRBJ1-5
cdr3_nt: TGTGCCAGCAGCTTAGGCGGCGGTAGCAATCAGCCCCAGCATTTT
cdr3_aa: CASSLGGGSNQPQHF

clone_size: few
d_call: NA
v_call: TRBV5-6
j_call: TRBJ2-2
cdr3_nt: TGTGCCAGCAGCCCCAAGGACCGGGACCCGGAGACCGGGGAGCTGTTTTTT
cdr3_aa: CASSPKDRDPETGELFF

clone_size: NA
d_call: NA
v_call: TRBV29-1
j_call: TRBJ1-1
cdr3_nt: TGCAGCGTTTATAGTCCCGTGAACACTGAAGCTTTCTTT
cdr3_aa: CSVYSPVNTEAFF

clone_size: few
d_call: NA
v_call: TRBV19
j_call: TRBJ1-1
cdr3_nt: TGTGCCAGTAGCCCCCCCCCAAACACTGAAGCTTTCTTT
cdr3_aa: CASSPPPNTEAFF

clone_size: NA
d_call: TRBD2
v_call: TRBV4-1
j_call: TRBJ2-1
cdr3_nt: TGCGCCACCGCGGGACTAGTCATGCGAAACTCCTACAATGAGCAGTTCTTC
cdr3_aa: CATAGLVMRNSYNEQFF

clone_size: many
d_call: TRBD1
v_call: TRBV23-1
j_call: TRBJ1-4
cdr3_nt: TGCGCCAGCAGTCAAATCCCCAAGCTGGGGGACAGAATTGCAACTAATGAAAAACTGTTTTTT
cdr3_aa: CASSQIPKLGDRIATNEKLFF

clone_size: few
d_call: TRBD1
v_call: TRBV3-1
j_call: TRBJ2-2
cdr3_nt: TGTGCCAGCAGCCAAACTACAAACAGGGGCACCGGGGAGCTGTTTTTT
cdr3_aa: CASSQTTNRGTGELFF

clone_size: few
d_call: NA
v_call: TRBV6-2/TRBV6-3
j_call: TRBJ1-5
cdr3_nt: TGTGCCAGCAGTTACCTCCATAGCAATCAGCCCCAGCATTTT
cdr3_aa: CASSYLHSNQPQHF

clone_size: few
d_call: NA
v_call: TRBV7-3
j_call: TRBJ2-2
cdr3_nt: TGTGCCAGCAGCTGGACTGGTGGCGCGAACACCGGGGAGCTGTTTTTT
cdr3_aa: CASSWTGGANTGELFF

clone_size: NA
d_call: TRBD1
v_call: TRBV7-2
j_call: TRBJ1-6
cdr3_nt: TGTGCCAGCAGCTTGACAGGGAATTCACCCCTCCACTTT
cdr3_aa: CASSLTGNSPLHF

clone_size: many
d_call: NA
v_call: TRBV6-6
j_call: TRBJ2-7
cdr3_nt: TGTGCCAGCAGTTACCCCCTCGATGCACCGTACTTC
cdr3_aa: CASSYPLDAPYF

clone_size: NA
d_call: NA
v_call: TRBV5-1
j_call: TRBJ1-1
cdr3_nt: TGCGCCAGCAGCTTGAAAGGAACACTGAACACTGAAGCTTTCTTT
cdr3_aa: CASSLKGTLNTEAFF

clone_size: few
d_call: NA
v_call: TRBV12-3/TRBV12-4
j_call: TRBJ1-1
cdr3_nt: TGTGCCAGCAGTCAGGACAGCACTGAAGCTTTCTTT
cdr3_aa: CASSQDSTEAFF

clone_size: NA
d_call: NA
v_call: TRBV9
j_call: TRBJ2-3
cdr3_nt: TGTGCCAGCAGCGTAGGGGGGGCTCGGTCGTATACGCAGTATTTT
cdr3_aa: CASSVGGARSYTQYF

clone_size: NA
d_call: NA
v_call: TRBV3-1
j_call: TRBJ1-2
cdr3_nt: TGTGCCAGCAGCCTAAAAATCCGGGGATCTCCTAACTATGGCTACACCTTC
cdr3_aa: CASSLKIRGSPNYGYTF

clone_size: NA
d_call: TRBD1
v_call: TRBV11-1
j_call: TRBJ1-2
cdr3_nt: TGTGCCAGCAGCCCGACAGGGGTCTATGGCTACACCTTC
cdr3_aa: CASSPTGVYGYTF

clone_size: NA
d_call: NA
v_call: TRBV5-1
j_call: TRBJ1-1
cdr3_nt: TGCGCCAGCAGCAGAGAAAACCTGAACACTGAAGCTTTCTTT
cdr3_aa: CASSRENLNTEAFF